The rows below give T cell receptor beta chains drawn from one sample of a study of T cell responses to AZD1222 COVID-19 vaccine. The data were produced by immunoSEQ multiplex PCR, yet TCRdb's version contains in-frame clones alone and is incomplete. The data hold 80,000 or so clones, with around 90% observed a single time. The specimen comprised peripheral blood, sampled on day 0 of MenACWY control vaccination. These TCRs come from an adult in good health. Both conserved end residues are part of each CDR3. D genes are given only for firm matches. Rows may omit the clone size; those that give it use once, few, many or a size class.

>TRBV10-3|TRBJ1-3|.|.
CAISLGESSGNTIYF
TGTGCCATCAGCTTGGGGGAGAGCTCTGGAAACACCATATATTTT
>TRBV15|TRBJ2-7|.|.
CATSRWGYEQYF
TGTGCCACCAGCAGGTGGGGCTACGAGCAGTACTTC
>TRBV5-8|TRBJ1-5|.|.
CASSLTGNQPQHF
TGTGCCAGCAGCTTGACTGGGAATCAGCCCCAGCATTTT
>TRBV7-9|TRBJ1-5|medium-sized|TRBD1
CASSSTGGGHQPQHF
TGTGCCAGCAGCTCTACAGGGGGTGGCCATCAGCCCCAGCATTTT
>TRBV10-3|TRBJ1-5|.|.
CAISENLRQRVGNQPQHF
TGTGCCATCAGTGAAAACCTTCGACAGAGAGTGGGCAATCAGCCCCAGCATTTT
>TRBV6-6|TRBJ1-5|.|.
CASSGQLSLSNQPQHF
TGTGCCAGCAGTGGACAGTTATCCCTTAGCAATCAGCCCCAGCATTTT
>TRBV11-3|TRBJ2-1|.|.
CASSTDSNNEQFF
TGTGCCAGCAGCACGGACTCTAACAATGAGCAGTTCTTC
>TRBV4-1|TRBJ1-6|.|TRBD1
CASQGVYNSPLHF
TGCGCCAGCCAGGGGGTGTATAATTCACCCCTCCACTTT
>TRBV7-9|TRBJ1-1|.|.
CASSPASPWNTEAFF
TGTGCCAGCAGCCCAGCGTCCCCCTGGAACACTGAAGCTTTCTTT
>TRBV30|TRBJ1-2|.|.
CAWSGVGGYTF
TGTGCCTGGAGTGGGGTGGGAGGCTACACCTTC
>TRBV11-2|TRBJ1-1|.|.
CASSSGISEAFF
TGTGCCAGCAGCTCAGGAATCTCTGAAGCTTTCTTT
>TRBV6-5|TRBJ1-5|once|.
CASSRQGGNQPQHF
TGTGCCAGCAGTCGTCAGGGAGGCAATCAGCCCCAGCATTTT
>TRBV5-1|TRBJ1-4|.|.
CASRWGATNEKLFF
TGCGCCAGCAGGTGGGGCGCAACTAATGAAAAACTGTTTTTT
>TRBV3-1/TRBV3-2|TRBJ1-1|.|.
CASSQASGLTEAFF
TGTGCCAGCAGCCAGGCGAGTGGACTCACTGAAGCTTTCTTT
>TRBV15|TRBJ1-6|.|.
CATSRDTGDNSPLHF
TGTGCCACCAGCAGAGACACAGGTGATAATTCACCCCTCCACTTT
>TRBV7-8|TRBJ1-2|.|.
CASSSDTGSDYGYTF
TGTGCCAGCAGCTCCGACACGGGGTCCGACTATGGCTACACCTTC
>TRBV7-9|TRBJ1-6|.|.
CASSLLSLNNSPLHF
TGTGCCAGCAGCTTACTTTCTCTTAATAATTCACCCCTCCACTTT
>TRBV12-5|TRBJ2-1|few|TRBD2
CASGLSGGSNEQFF
TGTGCTAGTGGTTTAAGCGGGGGGTCCAATGAGCAGTTCTTC
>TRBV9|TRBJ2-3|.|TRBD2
CASRPLAGGLDTQYF
TGTGCCAGCAGACCTCTAGCGGGGGGGCTAGATACGCAGTATTTT
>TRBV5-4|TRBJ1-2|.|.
CASSLVGGGYTF
TGTGCCAGCAGCTTGGTTGGAGGTGGCTACACCTTC
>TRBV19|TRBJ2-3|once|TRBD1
CASSPRDSSTDTQYF
TGTGCCAGTAGCCCCCGGGACAGTAGCACAGATACGCAGTATTTT
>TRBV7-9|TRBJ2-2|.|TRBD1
CASGQGTGELFF
TGTGCCTCGGGACAGGGGACCGGGGAGCTGTTTTTT
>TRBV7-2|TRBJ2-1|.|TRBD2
CASSSRYSGGANEQFF
TGTGCCAGCAGTTCTCGGTATAGCGGGGGGGCCAATGAGCAGTTCTTC
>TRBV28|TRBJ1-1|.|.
CASSSPYTQGSTEAFF
TGTGCCAGCAGTTCCCCGTATACACAGGGATCCACTGAAGCTTTCTTT
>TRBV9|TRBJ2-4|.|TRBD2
CASSVVSSGGRGPAKNIQYF
TGTGCCAGCAGCGTAGTATCTAGCGGGGGCCGGGGTCCAGCCAAAAACATTCAGTACTTC
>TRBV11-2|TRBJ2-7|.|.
CASSLASNVVDYEQYF
TGTGCCAGCAGCTTAGCGAGTAACGTCGTAGATTACGAGCAGTACTTC
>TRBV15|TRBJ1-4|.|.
CATSSRAGTNEKLFF
TGTGCCACCAGCTCCCGGGCGGGAACTAATGAAAAACTGTTTTTT
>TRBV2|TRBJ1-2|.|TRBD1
CASRGRTGVYGYTF
TGTGCCAGCAGGGGGCGGACAGGTGTCTATGGCTACACCTTC
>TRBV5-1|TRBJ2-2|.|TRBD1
CASSAGTGGGELFF
TGCGCCAGCAGCGCCGGGACAGGGGGCGGGGAGCTGTTTTTT
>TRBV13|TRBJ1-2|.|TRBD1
CASSLDRNYGYTF
TGTGCCAGCAGCCTGGACAGGAACTATGGCTACACCTTC
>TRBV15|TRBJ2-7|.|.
CATSSTGTIYEQYF
TGTGCCACCAGCAGTACCGGGACAATCTACGAGCAGTACTTC
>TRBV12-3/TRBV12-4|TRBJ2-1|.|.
CASNRGDNEQFF
TGTGCCAGCAACCGTGGCGACAATGAGCAGTTCTTC
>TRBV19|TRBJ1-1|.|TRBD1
CASSSTGVTEAFF
TGTGCCAGTAGTAGTACAGGGGTCACTGAAGCTTTCTTT
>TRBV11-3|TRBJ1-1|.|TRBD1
CASRGTASEAFF
TGTGCCAGCAGGGGGACAGCTTCTGAAGCTTTCTTT
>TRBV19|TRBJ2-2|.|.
CASNYNLYNTGELFF
TGTGCCAGTAATTATAACCTCTACAACACCGGGGAGCTGTTTTTT
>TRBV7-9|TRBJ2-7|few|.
CASKGDGSSYEQYF
TGTGCCAGCAAGGGGGACGGGAGCTCCTACGAGCAGTACTTC
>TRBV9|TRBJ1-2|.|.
CASSVTTADYGYTF
TGTGCCAGCAGCGTTACGACAGCAGACTATGGCTACACCTTC
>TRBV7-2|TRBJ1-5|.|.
CASSLSQRSNQPQHF
TGTGCCAGCAGCTTGAGCCAGAGGAGCAATCAGCCCCAGCATTTT
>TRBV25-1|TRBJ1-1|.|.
CASSQNTEAFF
TGTGCCAGCAGTCAGAACACTGAAGCTTTCTTT
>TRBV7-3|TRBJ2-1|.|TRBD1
CASSPLDRGKQFF
TGTGCCAGCAGCCCCCTGGACAGGGGAAAGCAGTTCTTC
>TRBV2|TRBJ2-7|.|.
CASRTDSYEQYF
TGTGCCAGCAGGACAGACTCCTACGAGCAGTACTTC
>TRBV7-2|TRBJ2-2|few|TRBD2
CASSSSGERTGELFF
TGTGCCAGCAGTTCCAGCGGGGAACGGACCGGGGAGCTGTTTTTT
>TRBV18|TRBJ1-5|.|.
CASSQEGQPQHF
TGTGCCAGCTCCCAGGAAGGTCAGCCCCAGCATTTT
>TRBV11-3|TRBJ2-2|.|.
CASSPNTRSNTGELFF
TGTGCCAGCAGCCCTAACACGAGAAGTAACACCGGGGAGCTGTTTTTT
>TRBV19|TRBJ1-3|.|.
CASALAGNTIYF
TGTGCCAGTGCGCTAGCGGGAAACACCATATATTTT
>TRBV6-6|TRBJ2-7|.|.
CASSRVPYEQYF
TGTGCCAGCAGCCGGGTTCCATACGAGCAGTACTTC
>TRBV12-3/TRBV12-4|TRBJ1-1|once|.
CASSRLENTEAFF
TGTGCCAGCAGTCGACTTGAGAACACTGAAGCTTTCTTT
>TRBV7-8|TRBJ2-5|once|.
CASSLRTVRRETQYF
TGTGCCAGCAGCTTAAGGACGGTTAGGCGGGAGACCCAGTACTTC